A single sample is the source of the 24 T cell receptor beta chains below, sequenced in a study of a mutant IDH1 vaccine in newly diagnosed glioma. The antigens of these receptors remain unknown. TCRdb keeps only in-frame clones here, not all; method: immunoSEQ multiplex PCR. The repertoire includes tens of thousands of clones, under 90% of them detected once, and roughly 4.5% sits in the top ten. Time point here: week 35, safety follow-up. Vaccination used 300 ug of mutant IDH1 20-mer peptide per dose, with topical imiquimod. Sequenced material: PBMCs, taken from a glioma patient whose treatment included an IDH1 peptide vaccine. These receptors were taken from a woman aged 40 to 50 with glioma. Some clones in this sample may be carry-over from other donors' samples.

This chain links TRBV6-6 with TRBJ2-3, with unresolved D. CDR1 is MNHNY, CDR2 SVGAGI, per germline (reference sequence). Trimming removed 0 bases at V and 3 bases at J, with 10 bases between. CDR3 length equals 15 residues. CDR3 in amino acids: CASSYSGGSTDTQYF. The CDR3 region has the DNA TGTGCCAGCAGTTACTCGGGCGGAAGTACAGATACGCAGTATTTT.

This rearrangement joins TRBV10-3 to TRBJ2-3, with 12 bases aligning to TRBD2. V was pared by 7 bases and J by 4 bases, with 3 bases of the junction left unmatched. This CDR3 is 14 amino acids long. Germline lookup yields CDR1 ENHRY and CDR2 SYGVKD. In nucleotides, the CDR3 is TGTGCCATCAAGGCTAGCGGGGGGGCAGATACGCAGTATTTT. Encoded protein: CAIKASGGADTQYF.

This chain uses TRBV9 with TRBJ2-7; possible D gene TRBD2, 6 bases. This CDR3 contains 14 residues. With 4 bases removed from V and 7 bases from J, the gap between germline ends came to 18 bases. Germline CDR1 is SGDLS and CDR2 is YYNGEE. The CDR3 sequence is CASSSDGGNREQYF. CDR3 DNA sequence: TGTGCCAGCAGCTCCGACGGGGGAAATCGAGAGCAGTACTTC.

V is TRBV6-5 and J is TRBJ1-2, with a weak D call TRBD1 (5 bases). V gave up 8 bases and J gave up 7 bases, with 17 bases separating them. This CDR3 has 13 residues. Germline V gene data show CDR1 as MNHEY and CDR2 as SVGAGI. In DNA form, the CDR3 reads TGTGCCAGCGGCCGCCCGCAGAGGGGTGGCTACACCTTC. This gives the protein CASGRPQRGGYTF.

The CDR3 region is CASSSGTGINQPQHF. The DNA of the CDR3 is TGTGCCAGCAGCTCCGGGACAGGGATTAATCAGCCCCAGCATTTT. The V gene is TRBV28, the J gene TRBJ1-5; 9 bases line up with TRBD1. CDR1 and CDR2 (germline): MDHEN, SYDVKM. The CDR3 totals 15 residues. V shed 6 bases, J shed 4 bases, and the junction held 7 bases outside the gene matches.

The chain recombines TRBV13 with TRBJ1-3, with D unresolved. V gave up 6 bases and J gave up 11 bases, with 14 bases separating them. This CDR3 is 12 amino acids long. CDR1 and CDR2 from the germline V gene are PRHDT and FYEKMQ (reference sequence). The CDR3 DNA sequence: TGTGCCAGCAGAATGTCTTTGGGTTCCATATATTTT. Residues: CASRMSLGSIYF.

The chain recombines TRBV7-9 with TRBJ1-5, with D perhaps TRBD1 (6 bases). Germline-derived CDR1 and CDR2 are SEHNR and FQNEAQ (reference sequence). Trimming pared 5 bases from V and 3 bases from J, leaving 11 bases between. This CDR3 region has 14 residues. The CDR3 DNA follows: TGTGCCAGCAGCGCCGGACAGATCAATCAGCCCCAGCATTTT. It specifies CASSAGQINQPQHF.

The CDR3 spells CASSGSGGRTDTQYF. The CDR3, as DNA: TGTGCCAGCAGCGGTAGCGGGGGCCGCACAGATACGCAGTATTTT. The rearrangement joins TRBV2 to TRBJ2-3, with TRBD2 matching over 9 bases. This CDR3 is built from 15 residues. With 6 bases clipped from V and 1 base from J, the junction kept 5 bases outside the gene matches. Per the germline V gene, CDR1 is SNHLY and CDR2 is FYNNEI.

The gene calls are TRBV4-1 and TRBJ2-3, with D perhaps matching TRBD2 (5 bases). The CDR3 covers 15 residues. CDR1 and CDR2 (germline): MGHRA, YSYEKL. V lost 2 bases and J 6 bases, leaving 15 bases between the germline ends. CDR3 loop: CASSQPLGVWDTQYF. CDR3 DNA: TGCGCCAGCAGCCAACCGCTGGGAGTCTGGGATACGCAGTATTTT.

The chain carries TRBV5-8 and TRBJ2-7; TRBD1 might be the D (7 bases). In germline, CDR1 is SGHTS, CDR2 YDEGEE. The germline V and J ends were trimmed by 1 base and 6 bases, with 14 bases remaining between them. The CDR3 is made up of 14 amino acids. CDR3 residues: CASSLRGRGAEQYF. DNA of the CDR3: TGTGCCAGCAGCTTGAGGGGCAGGGGGGCCGAGCAGTACTTC.

The CDR3 DNA reads TGCAGCGCCCGGACAGGGACGAACACTGAAGCTTTCTTT. Translating gives CSARTGTNTEAFF. This chain uses TRBV29-1 with TRBJ1-1; TRBD1 matches 8 bases. The length of the CDR3 is 13 residues. Unmatched junction bases numbered 5, after V lost 7 bases and J lost 1 base. From germline, CDR1 is SQVTM and CDR2 ANQGSEA. Full variable domain (remainder filled in from reference TRBV29-1 and TRBJ1-1): SAVISQKPSRDICQRGTSLTIQCQVDSQVTMMFWYRQQPGQSLTLIATANQGSEATYESGFVIDKFPISRPNLTFSTLTVSNMSPEDSSIYLCSARTGTNTEAFFGQGTRLTVV.

The chain uses TRBV18 and TRBJ2-3; D not certain. This CDR3 spans 15 amino acids. CDR1 and CDR2 (germline): KGHSH, LQKENI. Deletions cut 0 bases from V and 6 bases from J, with 13 bases between. In DNA, the CDR3 is TGTGCCAGCTCACCACCGAGACCGGGTGGGGATACGCAGTATTTT. It yields the protein CASSPPRPGGDTQYF.

The count of this clone is one. CDR3 sequence: CASSGPGNTEAFF. CDR3 sequence (DNA): TGTGCCAGCAGTGGCCCGGGAAACACTGAAGCTTTCTTT. The chain carries TRBV27 and TRBJ1-1; D gene unclear. This CDR3 contains 13 residues. Deletions cut 5 bases from V and 2 bases from J, with 9 bases between. Germline CDR1 and CDR2: MNHEY and SMNVEV (reference sequence).

The chain joins TRBV10-3 to TRBJ1-2, with D perhaps TRBD1 (6 bases). This CDR3 contains 12 residues. The V gene lost 4 bases and the J gene lost 8 bases, with 11 bases spanning the gap. From germline, CDR1 is ENHRY and CDR2 SYGVKD. This CDR3 is CAISAGGIGYTF. The DNA of the CDR3 is TGTGCCATCAGTGCGGGGGGCATAGGCTACACCTTC.

The V call is TRBV4-1, the J call TRBJ2-7; D remains unclear. There are 16 residues in the CDR3. V gave up 1 base and J gave up 2 bases, with 15 bases separating them. The germline V gene has CDR1 MGHRA and CDR2 YSYEKL. In nucleotides, the CDR3 is TGCGCCAGCAGCCAAGGGACCCCGCCTGCGGCCTACGAGCAGTACTTC. Its translation is CASSQGTPPAAYEQYF.

The chain has TRBV27 and TRBJ2-7, with 11 positions matching TRBD1. Germline loops: CDR1 MNHEY, CDR2 SMNVEV (reference sequence). CDR3 size: 14 residues. Trimming at V came to 4 bases and at J to 3 bases, leaving 2 bases not matched to a gene. The CDR3 DNA reads as TGTGCCAGCAGTTCAGGGACAGGGGGCTACGAGCAGTACTTC. Protein sequence: CASSSGTGGYEQYF.

The CDR3 loop is CASSQPTRVDEQFF. The CDR3 DNA reads as TGTGCCAGCAGCCAACCTACTAGGGTCGATGAGCAGTTCTTC. The chain has TRBV4-2 and TRBJ2-1, with D possibly TRBD2 on 5 matching bases. Trimming stripped 2 bases from V and 8 bases from J, with 13 bases between. CDR1 and CDR2 (germline): LGHNA, YNFKEQ. CDR3 size: 14 residues.

This clone turned up a few times. The junction departs from the called germline gene at one end, perhaps through a read error. The sample holds other DNA sequences that translate to the same CDR3. The rearrangement joins TRBV7-9 to TRBJ1-5; tentatively, D is TRBD1 (6 bases). Germline V gene lookup returns CDR1 SEHNR and CDR2 FQNEAQ (reference sequence). This CDR3 is 15 amino acids long. CDR3 amino acids: CASSLALGGNQPQHF. The CDR3 bases are TGTGCCAGCAGCTTAGCGCTCGGGGGCAACCAGCCCCAGCATTTT.

This clone has just one count. The chain recombines TRBV28 with TRBJ1-5; possibly TRBD1 for D (6 bases). Trimming removed 10 bases at V and 4 bases at J, with 8 bases between. This CDR3 is built from 11 residues. CDR1 is MDHEN and CDR2 is SYDVKM in the germline V gene. The CDR3 DNA sequence: TGTGCCACAGGGGAGAATCAGCCCCAGCATTTT. Amino acid sequence: CATGENQPQHF. Based on the CDR3 plus reference TRBV28 and TRBJ1-5, the full variable domain is DVKVTQSSRYLVKRTGEKVFLECVQDMDHENMFWYRQDPGLGLRLIYFSYDVKMKEKGDIPEGYSVSREKKERFSLILESASTNQTSMYLCATGENQPQHFGDGTRLSIL.

This rearrangement joins TRBV2 to TRBJ2-2; D is undetermined. Trimming took off 2 bases at V and 10 bases at J, with 5 bases between the two ends. Germline-derived CDR1 and CDR2 are SNHLY and FYNNEI. The CDR3 consists of 11 residues. This chain's CDR3 is CASSEYLELFF. CDR3 in DNA: TGTGCCAGCAGTGAATATCTGGAGCTGTTTTTT. The complete variable domain, with remaining parts taken from reference TRBV2 and TRBJ2-2, reads EPEVTQTPSHQVTQMGQEVILRCVPISNHLYFYWYRQILGQKVEFLVSFYNNEISEKSEIFDDQFSVERPDGSNFTLKIRSTKLEDSAMYFCASSEYLELFFGEGSRLTVL.

The chain employs TRBV6-6 and TRBJ2-5, with D maybe TRBD2 (5 bases). Looked up from germline, CDR1 is MNHNY and CDR2 is SVGAGI (reference sequence). The CDR3 sequence is 13 residues long. V was trimmed by 6 bases and J by 9 bases, leaving 17 bases between them. In DNA, the CDR3 is TGTGCCAGCAGACCACTCACCGGGGAGCCCCAGTACTTC. This translates into CASRPLTGEPQYF.

V usage is TRBV6-4 and J usage is TRBJ2-1, with a tentative D call TRBD2 (6 bases). The CDR3 loop spans 15 amino acids. Trimming removed 3 bases from V and 9 bases from J, with 18 bases in between. Germline V gene data show CDR1 as MRHNA and CDR2 as SNTAGT. CDR3 protein: CASSDSPTGVGEQFF. In nucleotides, the CDR3 is TGTGCCAGCAGTGATTCCCCGACGGGGGTCGGTGAGCAGTTCTTC.

This chain links TRBV7-2 with TRBJ1-1; the match to TRBD1 covers 8 bases. The germline V gene encodes CDR1 SGHTA and CDR2 FQGNSA. After removal of 5 bases from V and 5 bases from J, the junction contained 10 bases not matched to a gene. The CDR3 runs to 15 residues. The CDR3 reads CASSLSRTGRTEAFF. The CDR3 bases are TGTGCCAGCAGCCTATCCCGGACAGGGAGAACTGAAGCTTTCTTT. Variable domain in full (rest from reference TRBV7-2 and TRBJ1-1): GAGVSQSPSNKVTEKGKDVELRCDPISGHTALYWYRQSLGQGLEFLIYFQGNSAPDKSGLPSDRFSAERTGGSVSTLTIQRTQQEDSAVYLCASSLSRTGRTEAFFGQGTRLTVV.

This chain joins TRBV5-5 and TRBJ2-3, with D possibly matching TRBD2 (5 bases). Trimming shortened V by 3 bases and J by 9 bases, and 17 bases separated the two germline ends. Germline V lookup: CDR1 SGHKS, CDR2 YYEKEE (reference sequence). This CDR3 has 14 amino acids. The CDR3 nucleotides read TGTGCCAGCAGCTCAGCAACCGGGGTAGACACGCAGTATTTT. Residues: CASSSATGVDTQYF.